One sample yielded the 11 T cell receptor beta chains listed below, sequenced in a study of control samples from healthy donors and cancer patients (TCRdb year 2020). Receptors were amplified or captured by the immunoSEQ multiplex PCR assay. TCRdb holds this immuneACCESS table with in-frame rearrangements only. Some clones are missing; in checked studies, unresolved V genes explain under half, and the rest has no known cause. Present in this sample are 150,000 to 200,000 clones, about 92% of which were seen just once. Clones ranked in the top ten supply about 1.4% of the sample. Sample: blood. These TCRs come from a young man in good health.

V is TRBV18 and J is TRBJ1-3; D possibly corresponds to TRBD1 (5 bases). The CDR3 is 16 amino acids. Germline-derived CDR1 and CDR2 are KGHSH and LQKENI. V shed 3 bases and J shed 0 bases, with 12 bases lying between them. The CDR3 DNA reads TGTGCCAGCTCACCCCAACAGGTCAGCTCTGGAAACACCATATATTTT. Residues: CASSPQQVSSGNTIYF.

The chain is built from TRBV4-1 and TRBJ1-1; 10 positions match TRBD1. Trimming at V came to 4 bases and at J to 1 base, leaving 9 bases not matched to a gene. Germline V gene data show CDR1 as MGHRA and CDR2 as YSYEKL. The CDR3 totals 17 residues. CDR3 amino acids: CASSPSPGQGQNTEAFF. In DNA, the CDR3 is TGCGCCAGCAGCCCAAGCCCGGGACAGGGGCAGAACACTGAAGCTTTCTTT.

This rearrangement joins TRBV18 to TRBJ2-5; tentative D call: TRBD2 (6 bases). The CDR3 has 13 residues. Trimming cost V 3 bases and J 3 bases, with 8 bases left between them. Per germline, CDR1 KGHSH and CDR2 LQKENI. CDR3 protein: CASSPPSEETQYF. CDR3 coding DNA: TGTGCCAGCTCACCTCCTAGCGAAGAGACCCAGTACTTC.

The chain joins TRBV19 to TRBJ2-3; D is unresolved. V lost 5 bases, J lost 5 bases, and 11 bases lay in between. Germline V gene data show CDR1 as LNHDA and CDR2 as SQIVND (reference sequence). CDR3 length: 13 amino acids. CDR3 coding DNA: TGTGCCAGTAGTCAGACGCGCCAAGATACGCAGTATTTT. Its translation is CASSQTRQDTQYF. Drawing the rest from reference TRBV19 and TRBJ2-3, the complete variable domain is DGGITQSPKYLFRKEGQNVTLSCEQNLNHDAMYWYRQDPGQGLRLIYYSQIVNDFQKGDIAEGYSVSREKKESFPLTVTSAQKNPTAFYLCASSQTRQDTQYFGPGTRLTVL.

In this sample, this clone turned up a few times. CDR3 DNA: TGTGCCAGCAGCTTGGTTGCGGGGGGCTCACAAGAGACCCAGTACTTC. Translation: CASSLVAGGSQETQYF. The chain is built from TRBV5-4 and TRBJ2-5; TRBD2 agrees at 8 bases. CDR1 SGHNT and CDR2 YYREEE come from the germline V gene (reference sequence). The length of the CDR3 is 16 residues. V lost 0 bases and J lost 2; bases outside the gene matches: 6.

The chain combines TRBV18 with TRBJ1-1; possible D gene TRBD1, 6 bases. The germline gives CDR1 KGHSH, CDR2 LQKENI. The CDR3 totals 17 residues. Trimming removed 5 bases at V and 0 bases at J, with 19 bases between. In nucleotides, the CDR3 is TGTGCCAGCTCAGATTCGAAAGGAGGGACAATGAACACTGAAGCTTTCTTT. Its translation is CASSDSKGGTMNTEAFF.

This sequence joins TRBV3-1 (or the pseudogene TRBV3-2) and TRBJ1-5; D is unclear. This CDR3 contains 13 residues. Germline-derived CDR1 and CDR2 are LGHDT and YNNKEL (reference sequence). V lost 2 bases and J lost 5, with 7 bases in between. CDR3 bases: TGTGCCAGCAGCCAAAGGGAAGATCAGCCCCAGCATTTT. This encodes CASSQREDQPQHF.

CDR3 in DNA: TGTGCCAGCAGTAAAGAGACGAACTATGGCTACACCTTC. Protein: CASSKETNYGYTF. J is TRBJ1-2 and V is TRBV27; D remains ambiguous. CDR3 size: 13 residues. Germline loops: CDR1 MNHEY, CDR2 SMNVEV (reference sequence). Trimming took off 5 bases at V and 2 bases at J, with 9 bases between the two ends.

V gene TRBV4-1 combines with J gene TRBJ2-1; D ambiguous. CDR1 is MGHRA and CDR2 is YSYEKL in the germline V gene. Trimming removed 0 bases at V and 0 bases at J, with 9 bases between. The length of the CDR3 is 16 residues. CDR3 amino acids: CASSQDVSVSYNEQFF. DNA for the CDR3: TGCGCCAGCAGCCAAGATGTGAGCGTCTCCTACAATGAGCAGTTCTTC.

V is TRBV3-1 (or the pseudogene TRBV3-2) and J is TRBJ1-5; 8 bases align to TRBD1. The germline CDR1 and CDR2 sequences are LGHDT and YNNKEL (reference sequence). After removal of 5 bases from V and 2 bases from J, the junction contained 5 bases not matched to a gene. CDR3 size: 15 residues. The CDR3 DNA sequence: TGTGCCAGCAGCTCGGACAGGGACGGCAATCAGCCCCAGCATTTT. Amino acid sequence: CASSSDRDGNQPQHF.

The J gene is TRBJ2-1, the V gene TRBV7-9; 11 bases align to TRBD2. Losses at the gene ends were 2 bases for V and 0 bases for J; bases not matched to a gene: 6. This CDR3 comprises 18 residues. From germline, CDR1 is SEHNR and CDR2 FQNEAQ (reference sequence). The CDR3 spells CASSLFLAGGSSYNEQFF. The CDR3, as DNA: TGTGCCAGCAGCTTATTCCTAGCGGGGGGCTCCTCCTACAATGAGCAGTTCTTC. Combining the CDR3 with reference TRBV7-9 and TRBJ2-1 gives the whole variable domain DTGVSQNPRHKITKRGQNVTFRCDPISEHNRLYWYRQTLGQGPEFLTYFQNEAQLEKSRLLSDRFSAERPKGSFSTLEIQRTEQGDSAMYLCASSLFLAGGSSYNEQFFGPGTRLTVL.